This T cell receptor (beta chain) was found in a study of T cell repertoires in cytomegalovirus infection. In the study overall: Shared public TCR beta signatures pointed to both CMV infection and a matching HLA type.

The CDR3 sequence is 16 residues long. Trimming left V 3 bases short and J 1 base short, with 16 bases between. Germline CDR1 MDHEN, CDR2 SYDVKM. Study results and limitations: The ex vivo response was dominated by HLA-C-restricted CMV-specific TCR beta clonotypes. CMV carriers having the relevant HLA were flagged by cumulative public TCR beta family frequency.

In this sample, this clonotype turned up a few times. Its specificity is unknown. TCRdb called the reads again in MiXCR, with one record for every CDR3 protein. This sample carries more than 150,000 distinct CDR3 sequences, roughly 20% of them seen once, and the ten largest clones take 2.9%. This sequence originates from a human donor in good health (CMV status not recorded). Some clones in this sample may be carry-over from other donors' samples. The rearrangement joins TRBV28 to TRBJ2-7, with D tentatively TRBD1 (5 bases). Material: PBMCs. DNA of the CDR3: TGTGCCAGCAGTTTTGTTCGACAGAGCGAATCCTACGAGCAGTACTTC. It is translated as CASSFVRQSESYEQYF.